Detailed here is one T cell receptor beta chain. The data derive from a study of blood T cell repertoires in COVID-19. Study at large: Sources were T cells, B-cell-depleted T cells, or PBMCs; the material itself was cDNA or gDNA.

TCRdb's table, derived via immunoSEQ multiplex PCR, lists solely in-frame clones and lacks some. The profile shows 100,000 to 150,000 clones, about nine tenths of them singletons. The sequencing sample was made of peripheral blood. This receptor was taken from a man in his forties or fifties with acute or convalescent COVID-19.

The CDR3, as DNA: TGTGCCAGCAGCCAAGAACCGACAGGGAATCCCAATTGGGACAATGAGCAGTTCTTC. It is translated as CASSQEPTGNPNWDNEQFF. V and J are TRBV4-2 and TRBJ2-1; 7 bases align to TRBD1. The ends lost 0 bases at V and 5 bases at J; junction bases unmatched: 16. This CDR3 region has 19 residues. Per the germline V gene, CDR1 is LGHNA and CDR2 is YNFKEQ.